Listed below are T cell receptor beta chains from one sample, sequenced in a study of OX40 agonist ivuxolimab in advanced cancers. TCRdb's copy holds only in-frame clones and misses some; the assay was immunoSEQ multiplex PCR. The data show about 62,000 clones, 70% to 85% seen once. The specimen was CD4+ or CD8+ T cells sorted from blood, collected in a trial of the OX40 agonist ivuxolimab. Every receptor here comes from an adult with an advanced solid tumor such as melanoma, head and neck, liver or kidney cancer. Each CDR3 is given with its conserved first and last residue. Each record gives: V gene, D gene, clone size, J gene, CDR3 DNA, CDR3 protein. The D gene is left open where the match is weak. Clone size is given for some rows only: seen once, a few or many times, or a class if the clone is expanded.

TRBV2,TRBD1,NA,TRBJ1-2,TGTGCCAGCAGAAAGACAGGGAATGGCGACTATGGCTACACCTTC,CASRKTGNGDYGYTF
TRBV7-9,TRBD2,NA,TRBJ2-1,TGTGCCAGCAGCTTAGGGACTAGCCCCTTCAATGAGCAGTTCTTC,CASSLGTSPFNEQFF
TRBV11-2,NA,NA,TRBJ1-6,TGTGCCAGCAACCGCGGGACTAATTCACCCCTCCACTTT,CASNRGTNSPLHF
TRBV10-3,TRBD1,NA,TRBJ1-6,TGTGCCATCAGTGGATCAGCAGGGGGCTGGGGGAATTCACCCCTCCACTTT,CAISGSAGGWGNSPLHF
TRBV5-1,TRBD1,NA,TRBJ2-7,TGCGCCAGCAGCCCTATAGCACAGGGGGTGGGCTACGAGCAGTACTTC,CASSPIAQGVGYEQYF
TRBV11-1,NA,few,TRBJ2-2,TGTGCCAGCAGCACTTGGGGGGCTTCCCCCGGGGAGCTGTTTTTT,CASSTWGASPGELFF
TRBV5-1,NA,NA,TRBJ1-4,TGCGCCAGCAGCTTGTTGGGGGTCGGCGAAAAACTGTTTTTT,CASSLLGVGEKLFF
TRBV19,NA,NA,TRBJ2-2,TGTGCCAGTAGTATAGACCGCCGGGGGAGAAACACCGGGGAGCTGTTTTTT,CASSIDRRGRNTGELFF
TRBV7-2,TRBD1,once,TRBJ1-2,TGTGCCAGCAGCTCTAGGACAGGGGGCTATGGCTACACCTTC,CASSSRTGGYGYTF
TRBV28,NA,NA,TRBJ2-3,TGTGCCAGCGTCCCGTACCCCCTAGATACGCAGTATTTT,CASVPYPLDTQYF
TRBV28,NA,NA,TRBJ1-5,TGTGCCAGCAGTTCAGGGTCTGGCAATCAGCCCCAGCATTTT,CASSSGSGNQPQHF
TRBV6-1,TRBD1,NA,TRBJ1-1,TGTGCCAGCAGTGAAAGGGACAGGGTCACTGAAGCTTTCTTT,CASSERDRVTEAFF
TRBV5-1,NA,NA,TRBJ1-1,TGCGCCAGCAGCTTGGAGGACAGCGTAGAGAACACTGAAGCTTTCTTT,CASSLEDSVENTEAFF
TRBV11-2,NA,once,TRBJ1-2,TGTGCCAGCAGCTTATCTTGGTTGGGTGGGCAGGGTGGCTACACCTTC,CASSLSWLGGQGGYTF
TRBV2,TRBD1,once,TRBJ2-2,TGTGCCAGCAGACGAAACAGGGGGAACACCGGGGAGCTGTTTTTT,CASRRNRGNTGELFF
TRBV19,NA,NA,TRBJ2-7,TGTGCCAGTAGTACCGGGGGGACAGGTGGGACCTATGAGCAGTACTTC,CASSTGGTGGTYEQYF
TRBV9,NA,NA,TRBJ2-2,TGTGCCAGCAGCCCTCGGACACAGAACACCGGGGAGCTGTTTTTT,CASSPRTQNTGELFF
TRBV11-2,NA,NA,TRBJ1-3,TGTGCCAGCAGCCGTCGGACAGACCACTCTGGAAACACCATATATTTT,CASSRRTDHSGNTIYF
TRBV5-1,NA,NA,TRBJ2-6,TGCGCCAGCAGCTTGGCCGTAAGACCCACCTTGGCTGGGGCCAACGTCCTGACTTTC,CASSLAVRPTLAGANVLTF
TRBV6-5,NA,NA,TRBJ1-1,TGTGCCAGCAGTTACGGACAGAGTTTAAAGAACACTGAAGCTTTCTTT,CASSYGQSLKNTEAFF
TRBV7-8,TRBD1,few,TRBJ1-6,TGTGCCAGCAGCTTAGGGATGGGACAGTATAATTCACCCCTCCACTTT,CASSLGMGQYNSPLHF
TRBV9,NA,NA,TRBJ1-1,TGTGCCAGCAGCGTAGCTTCGGTGAACACTGAAGCTTTCTTT,CASSVASVNTEAFF
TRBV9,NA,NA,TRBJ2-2,TGTGCCAGCAGCGTATCTCCCGGGGGCACCGGGGAGCTGTTTTTT,CASSVSPGGTGELFF
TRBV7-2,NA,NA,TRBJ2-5,TGTGCCAGCAGCCGACAGGTCCTCCTGGACGGCAAAGAGACCCAGTACTTC,CASSRQVLLDGKETQYF
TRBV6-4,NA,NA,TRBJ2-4,TGTGCCAGCAGTGAGGGAAGGGGGAACATTCAGTACTTC,CASSEGRGNIQYF
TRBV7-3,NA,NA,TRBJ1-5,TGTGCCAGCAGCTTAACGGGAAATCAGCCCCAGCATTTT,CASSLTGNQPQHF
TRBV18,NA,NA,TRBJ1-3,TGTGCCAGCTCACCTAAGGCAGCTGGAAACACCATATATTTT,CASSPKAAGNTIYF
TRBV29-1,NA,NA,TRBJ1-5,TGCAGCGCCCAGTTTAATGGGGTAGTGGAGCCCCAGCATTTT,CSAQFNGVVEPQHF
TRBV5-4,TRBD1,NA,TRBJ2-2,TGTGCCAGCAGCTCGGGGGTGGGGACAGGGGCCGGGGAGCTGTTTTTT,CASSSGVGTGAGELFF
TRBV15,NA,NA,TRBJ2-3,TGTGCCACCAGCAGAGATCGGAGTGGAGTGGGGTATTTT,CATSRDRSGVGYF
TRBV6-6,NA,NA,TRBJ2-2,TGTGCCAGCAGTAGACAGGCGGAGGCCGGGGAGCTGTTTTTT,CASSRQAEAGELFF
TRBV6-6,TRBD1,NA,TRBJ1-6,TGTGCCAGCAGGGGACAGAATAATTCACCCCTCCACTTT,CASRGQNNSPLHF
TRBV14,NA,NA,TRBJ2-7,TGTGCCAGCAGCATCCAACGGTCCGGCAGATCGGACGAGCAGTACTTC,CASSIQRSGRSDEQYF
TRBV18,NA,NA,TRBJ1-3,TGTGCCAGCTCACCACCGACCCGACAGGTCGGAAACACCATATATTTT,CASSPPTRQVGNTIYF
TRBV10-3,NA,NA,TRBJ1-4,TGTGCCATCAGAGCGGGGGCACCTAATGAAAAACTGTTTTTT,CAIRAGAPNEKLFF
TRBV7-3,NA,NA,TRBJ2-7,TGTGCCAGCAGCCACTCCGGGACACAGACCTACTACGAGCAGTACTTC,CASSHSGTQTYYEQYF